This T cell receptor (beta chain) is from a study of T-cell memory formation after mild COVID-19. Study results and caveats: Still unconfirmed is whether the second-wave clones peaking on day 37 recognized SARS-CoV-2.

A single record per CDR3 protein comes from TCRdb applying MiXCR to the 5' RACE reads. The sample includes 190,000 or so distinct CDR3 sequences, under 30% of them seen just once. A word on this clonotype: Antigen: not known.

CDR3 length: 16 residues. Trimming pared 1 base from V and 0 bases from J, leaving 11 bases between. Germline V gene lookup returns CDR1 SGHVS and CDR2 FNYEAQ. This chain uses TRBV7-6 with TRBJ2-3; D is possibly TRBD1 or TRBD2 (5 bases each). This clonotype was obtained from an adult woman who had mild COVID-19 (a few samples of this study predate the infection). Cell type and time point are not known. The sample was PBMCs or a T cell subset sorted from them (not recorded which). CDR3 DNA sequence: TGTGCCAGCAGCTTAGATCCGGGACCTAGCACAGATACGCAGTATTTT. Residues: CASSLDPGPSTDTQYF.